The 10 T cell receptor beta chains in this list originate from one sample, sequenced in a study of OX40 agonist ivuxolimab in advanced cancers. Data came from immunoSEQ multiplex PCR; TCRdb stores just in-frame clones and leaves some out. The sample holds 85,000 to 95,000 clones, about 88% seen once. This specimen was CD4+ or CD8+ T cells sorted from blood, taken in a trial of the OX40 agonist ivuxolimab. The receptors shown here come from an adult with an advanced solid tumor such as melanoma, head and neck, liver or kidney cancer.

The chain is built from TRBV4-2 and TRBJ2-2, with TRBD2 as a possible D gene (5 bases). The CDR3 runs to 14 residues. In germline, CDR1 is LGHNA, CDR2 YNFKEQ. Trimming shortened V by 7 bases and J by 0 bases, and 9 bases separated the two germline ends. CDR3 protein: CASTPGANTGELFF. DNA of the CDR3: TGTGCCAGCACACCCGGGGCGAACACCGGGGAGCTGTTTTTT.

The chain recombines TRBV6-5 with TRBJ1-6, with TRBD1 as a possible D gene (6 bases). This CDR3 region has 15 residues. V dropped 0 bases and J dropped 10 bases, with 13 bases sitting between them. Per the germline V gene, CDR1 is MNHEY and CDR2 is SVGAGI. DNA of the CDR3: TGTGCCAGCAGTTACTCAACAGGGAGGCGGTCACCCCTCCACTTT. Translation: CASSYSTGRRSPLHF.

J is TRBJ2-7 and V is TRBV28; a weak D match, TRBD2 (5 bases). This CDR3 contains 15 residues. Trimming stripped 6 bases from V and 1 base from J, with 16 bases between. Germline V CDR1 and CDR2: MDHEN, SYDVKM. The CDR3 spells CASRDGLPGSYEQYF. The CDR3 coding sequence is TGTGCCAGCAGGGACGGGTTGCCGGGGTCCTACGAGCAGTACTTC.

The chain employs TRBV30 and TRBJ1-2; D unresolved. The CDR3 is 14 residues long. The germline V gene has CDR1 GTSNPN and CDR2 SVGIG (reference sequence). Trimming took 0 bases from V and 2 from J, leaving 10 bases between them. The CDR3 nucleotides are TGTGCCTGGAGTGTCTCCCGTGACAACTATGGCTACACCTTC. Translating it yields CAWSVSRDNYGYTF.

This rearrangement joins TRBV30 to TRBJ1-2; D is ambiguous. V lost 2 bases, J lost 7 bases, and 11 bases lay in between. Germline assignment: CDR1 GTSNPN and CDR2 SVGIG (reference sequence). The CDR3 is 12 amino acids. CDR3 nucleotides: TGTGCCTGGAGTATGGTAGGGCTTGGCTACACCTTC. Translation gives CAWSMVGLGYTF.

This chain joins TRBV7-2 and TRBJ2-5, with D perhaps TRBD1 (6 bases). The CDR3 contains 15 residues. V dropped 0 bases and J dropped 7 bases, with 15 bases sitting between them. The V gene's germline CDR1 is SGHTA and CDR2 FQGNSA. CDR3 DNA: TGTGCCAGCAGCTTAGCGTTGCAGGGGACGGGGACCCAGTACTTC. This encodes CASSLALQGTGTQYF.

The rearrangement uses TRBV29-1 and TRBJ2-1, with 9 bases that match TRBD2. Trimming cost V 3 bases and J 9 bases; bases outside gene matches: 9. Germline V gene data show CDR1 as SQVTM and CDR2 as ANQGSEA. This CDR3 is 14 amino acids long. The CDR3 sequence: CSVDKAGGGSEQFF. In DNA, the CDR3 is TGCAGCGTTGATAAAGCGGGGGGAGGTAGTGAGCAGTTCTTC.

The rearrangement links TRBV5-1 to TRBJ2-1; the match to TRBD2 covers 9 bases. There are 19 residues in the CDR3. Germline CDR1 reads SGHRS; CDR2 reads YFSETQ. V was pared by 0 bases and J by 0 bases, with 10 bases of the junction left unmatched. CDR3 region: CASSLVGLSGSSSYNEQFF. In DNA, the CDR3 is TGCGCCAGCAGCTTGGTGGGCCTTAGCGGGAGTTCCTCCTACAATGAGCAGTTCTTC.

The chain links TRBV30 to TRBJ2-4; TRBD1 is a possible D gene (6 bases). This CDR3 is 12 amino acids long. Trimming shortened V by 8 bases and J by 5 bases, and 13 bases separated the two germline ends. CDR1 is GTSNPN and CDR2 is SVGIG in the germline V gene (reference sequence). CDR3 amino acids: CAGRGKENIQYF. CDR3 DNA: TGTGCCGGCAGGGGCAAGGAAAACATTCAGTACTTC.

The chain recombines TRBV28 with TRBJ2-1; TRBD2 matches at 11 bases. V lost 6 bases, J lost 4 bases, and 2 bases stayed unmatched. The length of the CDR3 is 14 residues. Germline CDR1 reads MDHEN; CDR2 reads SYDVKM. In nucleotides, the CDR3 is TGTGCCAGCAGGACTAGCGGGGATTACAATGAGCAGTTCTTC. Translation gives CASRTSGDYNEQFF. Full variable domain (missing parts from reference TRBV28 and TRBJ2-1): DVKVTQSSRYLVKRTGEKVFLECVQDMDHENMFWYRQDPGLGLRLIYFSYDVKMKEKGDIPEGYSVSREKKERFSLILESASTNQTSMYLCASRTSGDYNEQFFGPGTRLTVL.